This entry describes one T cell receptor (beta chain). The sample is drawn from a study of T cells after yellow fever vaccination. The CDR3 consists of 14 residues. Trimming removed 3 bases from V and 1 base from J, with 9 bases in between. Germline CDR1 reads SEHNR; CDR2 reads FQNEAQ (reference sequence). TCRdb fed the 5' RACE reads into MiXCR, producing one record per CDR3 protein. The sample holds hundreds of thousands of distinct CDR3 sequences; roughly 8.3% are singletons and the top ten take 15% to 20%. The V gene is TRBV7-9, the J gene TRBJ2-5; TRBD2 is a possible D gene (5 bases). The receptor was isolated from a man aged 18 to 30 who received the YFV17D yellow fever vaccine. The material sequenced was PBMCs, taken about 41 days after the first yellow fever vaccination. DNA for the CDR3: TGTGCCAGCAGCTTCGAGCGGCCCCAAGAGACCCAGTACTTC. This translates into CASSFERPQETQYF. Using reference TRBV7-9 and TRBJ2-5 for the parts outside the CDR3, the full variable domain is DTGVSQNPRHKITKRGQNVTFRCDPISEHNRLYWYRQTLGQGPEFLTYFQNEAQLEKSRLLSDRFSAERPKGSFSTLEIQRTEQGDSAMYLCASSFERPQETQYFGPGTRLLVL.